Listed here are 14 T cell receptor beta chains from one sample, sequenced in a study of control samples from healthy donors and cancer patients (dated by TCRdb to 2018 to 2021). Libraries were constructed by the immunoSEQ multiplex PCR assay. TCRdb carries this immuneACCESS record with in-frame sequences only. Its versions omit some clonotypes, under half of them owing to an unresolved V gene in the studies checked, with the rest unexplained. Counted in this sample were 75,000 to 90,000 clones; around 91% of them appeared once. The leading ten clones occupy approximately 7% of the sample. The specimen was blood. The receptor set was obtained from a man aged 45 to 65 in good health.

V is TRBV2 and J is TRBJ1-2; 10 bases map to TRBD1. This CDR3 contains 14 residues. The ends lost 0 bases at V and 8 bases at J; junction bases unmatched: 3. Germline V CDR1 and CDR2: SNHLY, FYNNEI. CDR3 region: CASSEAGQGYGYTF. Written as DNA, the CDR3 is TGTGCCAGCAGTGAAGCGGGACAGGGGTACGGCTACACCTTC.

V and J are TRBV7-6 and TRBJ1-5; D is undetermined. Deletions cut 9 bases from V and 9 bases from J, with 24 bases between. The CDR3 runs to 15 residues. Per the germline V gene, CDR1 is SGHVS and CDR2 is FNYEAQ. CDR3: CARKPLRGREGPQHF. CDR3 bases: TGTGCCAGGAAGCCACTGCGGGGAAGAGAAGGGCCCCAGCATTTT.

The chain combines TRBV9 with TRBJ1-4, with 7 bases fitting TRBD1. The trim removed 3 bases at V and 7 bases at J, leaving 6 bases unmatched. Germline V gene data show CDR1 as SGDLS and CDR2 as YYNGEE. This CDR3 is built from 14 residues. The CDR3: CASSETGSTEKLFF. CDR3 DNA: TGTGCCAGCAGCGAGACAGGGAGTACTGAAAAACTGTTTTTT.

The chain uses TRBV9 and TRBJ2-1; D possibly corresponds to TRBD1 (5 bases). CDR1 and CDR2 (germline): SGDLS, YYNGEE. V was shortened by 2 bases and J by 4 bases, with 13 bases between the two germline ends. This CDR3 spans 15 amino acids. DNA for the CDR3: TGTGCCAGCAGCGTCGAGCCAGGGATTTACAATGAGCAGTTCTTC. This codes for CASSVEPGIYNEQFF.

Comments on this clone: Other DNA sequences in this specimen translate into the identical CDR3. The rearrangement links TRBV11-2 to TRBJ2-5; 14 positions match TRBD2. The ends lost 5 bases at V and 2 bases at J; junction bases unmatched: 4. Germline loops: CDR1 SGHAT, CDR2 FQNNGV. The CDR3 is made up of 16 amino acids. The CDR3 DNA reads TGTGCCAGCAGCCCGCGACTAGCGGGGGGGCAAGAGACCCAGTACTTC. It translates to CASSPRLAGGQETQYF.

The V call is TRBV7-2, the J call TRBJ1-1, with 9 bases that match TRBD1. V gave up 5 bases and J gave up 5 bases; unmatched junction bases: 3. The germline gives CDR1 SGHTA, CDR2 FQGNSA. The CDR3 sequence is 13 residues long. For the CDR3, the DNA is TGTGCCAGCAGCGTACAGGGGGCGACTGAAGCTTTCTTT. Its translation: CASSVQGATEAFF.

The rearrangement joins TRBV5-6 to TRBJ2-1; a weak D match, TRBD1 (5 bases). The CDR3 covers 16 residues. The ends were cut back, 4 bases at V and 3 bases at J, with 17 bases in the middle. Germline CDR1 SGHDT, CDR2 YYEEEE. Here the CDR3 reads CASSLEGANLYNEQFF. Here the CDR3 DNA reads TGTGCCAGCAGCCTCGAAGGGGCGAATCTCTACAATGAGCAGTTCTTC.

The V call is TRBV6-2 or TRBV6-3, the J call TRBJ1-1; a possible D gene is TRBD1 (5 bases). Germline CDR1 reads MNHEY; CDR2 reads SVGEGT. CDR3 size: 15 residues. Trimming removed 0 bases from V and 1 base from J, with 9 bases in between. The CDR3 DNA reads as TGTGCCAGCAGTTACTCTCCAGGGCGGAACACTGAAGCTTTCTTT. Its protein is CASSYSPGRNTEAFF.

The chain combines TRBV11-2 with TRBJ2-3, with 7 bases lining up with TRBD2. J gave up 2 bases and V 5 bases, and 4 bases lay outside the gene matches. CDR3 length: 14 amino acids. Per the germline V gene, CDR1 is SGHAT and CDR2 is FQNNGV. In DNA, the CDR3 is TGTGCCAGCAGCAACCGGGACTACACAGATACGCAGTATTTT. Its translation is CASSNRDYTDTQYF. The entire variable domain, with the rest obtained from reference TRBV11-2 and TRBJ2-3, is as follows: EAGVAQSPRYKIIEKRQSVAFWCNPISGHATLYWYQQILGQGPKLLIQFQNNGVVDDSQLPKDRFSAERLKGVDSTLKIQPAKLEDSAVYLCASSNRDYTDTQYFGPGTRLTVL.

The chain couples TRBV14 to TRBJ1-2, with no clear D. The CDR3 contains 14 residues. V was trimmed by 6 bases and J by 10 bases, leaving 21 bases between them. Germline V lookup: CDR1 SGHDN, CDR2 FVKESK. The CDR3, as DNA: TGTGCCAGCAGTCCGGGAGGGAGCGGGGTATCCTACACCTTC. This encodes CASSPGGSGVSYTF.

The V and J genes are TRBV4-2 and TRBJ2-4; the D is unclear. CDR3 size: 17 residues. Deletions cut 3 bases from V and 0 bases from J, with 15 bases between. Germline V gene data show CDR1 as LGHNA and CDR2 as YNFKEQ. The CDR3: CASSQGLGREAKNIQYF. In DNA, the CDR3 is TGTGCCAGCAGCCAGGGCCTGGGCAGAGAAGCCAAAAACATTCAGTACTTC.

About this clone: Other DNA sequences within the sample encode an identical CDR3. The chain is built from TRBV27 and TRBJ1-2, with TRBD1 identical over 8 bases. Germline CDR1 and CDR2: MNHEY and SMNVEV (reference sequence). The J segment lost 7 bases and the V segment lost 5 bases, leaving 6 bases of the junction unmatched. The CDR3 has 13 residues. CDR3 sequence: CASSPRTGGGYTF. The CDR3 coding sequence is TGTGCCAGCAGTCCTAGAACAGGGGGTGGCTACACCTTC.

The rearrangement joins TRBV7-2 to TRBJ2-7; TRBD2 matches at 11 bases. Germline CDR1 SGHTA, CDR2 FQGNSA. V dropped 5 bases and J dropped 1; count of bases not matched to a gene: 10. CDR3 length: 17 residues. The CDR3 loop reads CASSPGSSGGLSYEQYF. The CDR3 region has the DNA TGTGCCAGCAGCCCCGGATCTAGCGGGGGGCTTTCCTACGAGCAGTACTTC.

This clone was recorded once. V gene TRBV11-2 combines with J gene TRBJ1-3; D gene ambiguous. From germline, CDR1 is SGHAT and CDR2 FQNNGV. This CDR3 spans 15 amino acids. Trimming shortened V by 1 base and J by 4 bases, and 11 bases separated the two germline ends. The CDR3 reads CASSLAIKYGNTIYF. The CDR3 DNA reads TGTGCCAGCAGCTTAGCTATTAAGTACGGAAACACCATATATTTT. The variable domain in full, completed from reference TRBV11-2 and TRBJ1-3, reads EAGVAQSPRYKIIEKRQSVAFWCNPISGHATLYWYQQILGQGPKLLIQFQNNGVVDDSQLPKDRFSAERLKGVDSTLKIQPAKLEDSAVYLCASSLAIKYGNTIYFGEGSWLTVV.